The present TCR beta chain was sequenced within a study of blood T cell repertoires in COVID-19. In the study overall: Spain, Italy and the United States supplied samples that represented acute and convalescent COVID-19.

This CDR3 region has 16 residues. V was trimmed by 5 bases and J by 2 bases, leaving 18 bases between them. Per germline, CDR1 SNHLY and CDR2 FYNNEI. Clones were read by immunoSEQ multiplex PCR, and TCRdb kept only the in-frame ones, dropping some. In the table there are 150,000 to 200,000 clones, 80% to 85% of which are singletons. The specimen was peripheral blood. The clonotype comes from a woman aged 30 to 39 with acute or convalescent COVID-19. The chain uses TRBV2 and TRBJ2-5; TRBD2 might be the D (6 bases). DNA for the CDR3: TGTGCCAGCAGTACGAGGACTACCAAGAAACAAGAGACCCAGTACTTC. It translates to CASSTRTTKKQETQYF. Complete variable domain (other parts from reference TRBV2 and TRBJ2-5): EPEVTQTPSHQVTQMGQEVILRCVPISNHLYFYWYRQILGQKVEFLVSFYNNEISEKSEIFDDQFSVERPDGSNFTLKIRSTKLEDSAMYFCASSTRTTKKQETQYFGPGTRLLVL.